A single sample is the source of the 24 T cell receptor beta chains below, sequenced in a study of T-cell reconstitution after alpha-beta-depleted transplantation in children. Unique molecular identifiers were incorporated when the TCRbeta library was constructed. One entry per CDR3 protein results from TCRdb running MiXCR on the PCR reads. In the table there are a few hundred thousand distinct CDR3 sequences, about a quarter of which are singletons. Sequenced here: PBMCs, sampled before TCRalphabeta/CD19-depleted stem cell transplant. These receptor sequences come from a boy in the first two years of life with Wiskott-Aldrich syndrome, due to receive a stem cell transplant.

V is TRBV5-1 and J is TRBJ2-2; 12 nucleotides align to TRBD2. With 4 bases clipped from V and 5 bases from J, the junction kept 6 bases outside the gene matches. Germline CDR1 reads SGHRS; CDR2 reads YFSETQ. The CDR3 has 16 amino acids. CDR3 loop: CASSRTSGIETGELFF. Here the CDR3 DNA reads TGCGCCAGCAGCCGGACTAGCGGGATAGAGACCGGGGAGCTGTTTTTT.

This clonotype was seen a handful of times. The rearrangement links TRBV5-6 to TRBJ2-5, with 7 bases aligning to TRBD2. The germline V gene has CDR1 SGHDT and CDR2 YYEEEE. The trim removed 10 bases at V and 2 bases at J, leaving 8 bases unmatched. The CDR3 is made up of 13 amino acids. The CDR3: CASSGEPQETQYF. As DNA, the CDR3 is TGTGCCTCAAGCGGGGAGCCACAAGAGACCCAGTACTTC.

This clonotype was seen only once. The chain employs TRBV5-1 and TRBJ2-1, with 9 bases that match TRBD2. This CDR3 contains 16 residues. Unmatched junction bases numbered 16, after V lost 4 bases and J lost 11 bases. Germline V CDR1 and CDR2: SGHRS, YFSETQ. CDR3 sequence: CASSPQRGREGQKQFF. In nucleotides, the CDR3 is TGCGCCAGCAGCCCGCAGAGGGGGCGGGAGGGCCAGAAGCAGTTCTTC.

This clonotype showed up just a few times. This sequence joins TRBV12-3 or TRBV12-4 and TRBJ2-1; D call uncertain. The CDR3 has 14 residues. The V end was cut by 6 bases, the J end by 4 bases, with 13 bases between. CDR3 region: CASSRLSLYNEQFF. The CDR3 bases are TGTGCCAGCAGCCGCCTTTCCTTGTACAATGAGCAGTTCTTC.

There are a few counts of this clonotype. This sequence joins TRBV20-1 and TRBJ1-1; D not resolved. The CDR3 sequence is 10 residues long. Germline CDR1 reads DFQATT; CDR2 reads SNEGSKA (reference sequence). This CDR3 reads CSGQHTEAFF. The DNA of the CDR3 is TGCAGCGGGCAGCACACTGAAGCTTTCTTT.

This clonotype appeared a single time. The junction differs from germline at one of its ends, possibly a read error. CDR3 residues: CASSLAGEPFF. The CDR3 DNA reads TGCGCCAGCAGCTTAGCGGGAGAGCCGTTCTTC. The chain employs TRBV5-1 and TRBJ2-1; 8 positions match TRBD2. This CDR3 contains 11 residues. Germline-derived CDR1 and CDR2 are SGHRS and YFSETQ. The whole variable domain, remainder taken from reference TRBV5-1 and TRBJ2-1, is KAGVTQTPRYLIKTRGQQVTLSCSPISGHRSVSWYQQTPGQGLQFLFEYFSETQRNKGNFPGRFSGRQFSNSRSEMNVSTLELGDSALYLCASSLAGEPFFGPGTRLTVL.

This chain uses TRBV7-6 with TRBJ2-2; D is ambiguous. The germline V gene encodes CDR1 SGHVS and CDR2 FNYEAQ. The CDR3 is made up of 15 amino acids. V was pared by 5 bases and J by 0 bases, with 10 bases between. The CDR3 spells CASSQTTTNTGELFF. The CDR3 coding sequence is TGTGCCAGCAGCCAAACCACTACGAACACCGGGGAGCTGTTTTTT.

V usage is TRBV7-2 and J usage is TRBJ1-5; no reliable D call. The CDR3 runs 16 residues. The V gene's germline CDR1 is SGHTA and CDR2 FQGNSA. V was shortened by 0 bases and J by 2 bases, with 11 bases between the two germline ends. The CDR3 loop reads CASSLAIREGNQPQHF. The CDR3 nucleotides are TGTGCCAGCAGCTTAGCTATCCGGGAGGGCAATCAGCCCCAGCATTTT.

V gene TRBV20-1 combines with J gene TRBJ1-5; D is uncertain. V was trimmed by 1 base and J by 5 bases, leaving 9 bases between them. Germline V gene lookup returns CDR1 DFQATT and CDR2 SNEGSKA (reference sequence). The CDR3 runs to 13 residues. The CDR3 spells CSARGRLYQPQHF. The CDR3 DNA follows: TGCAGTGCTAGAGGCAGACTATATCAGCCCCAGCATTTT.

V usage is TRBV5-1 and J usage is TRBJ2-1, with a tentative D call TRBD2 (5 bases). The germline V gene has CDR1 SGHRS and CDR2 YFSETQ. The germline V and J ends were trimmed by 5 bases and 9 bases, with 15 bases remaining between them. This CDR3 has 13 residues. The CDR3 DNA reads TGCGCCAGCAGAGACACGGGAAACGGTGAGCAGTTCTTC. This codes for CASRDTGNGEQFF.

This clonotype was observed a handful of times. The J gene is TRBJ1-6, the V gene TRBV15; D remains unclear. The germline CDR1 and CDR2 sequences are LNHNV and YYDKDF (reference sequence). Trimming took off 0 bases at V and 7 bases at J, with 10 bases between the two ends. The CDR3 sequence is 15 residues long. The CDR3 sequence is CATSREPTGNSPLHF. CDR3 DNA: TGTGCCACCAGCAGAGAGCCTACGGGGAATTCACCCCTCCACTTT.

This sequence joins TRBV5-5 and TRBJ2-2; no firm D call. CDR1 and CDR2 (germline): SGHKS, YYEKEE (reference sequence). V lost 4 bases and J 0 bases, leaving 10 bases between the germline ends. The CDR3 length is 15 residues. CDR3 in DNA: TGTGCCAGCAGCCCAAACACAGCGAACACCGGGGAGCTGTTTTTT. Its protein is CASSPNTANTGELFF.

The V call is TRBV28, the J call TRBJ2-7; the D gene could be TRBD1 or TRBD2 (5 bases each). Germline V gene sequence: CDR1 MDHEN, CDR2 SYDVKM. The V end lost 5 bases, the J end lost 2 bases, and 13 bases lay between the germline ends. This CDR3 is 14 amino acids long. The CDR3 protein is CASSTWQGPYEQYF. The CDR3 nucleotides read TGTGCCAGCAGTACCTGGCAGGGACCCTACGAGCAGTACTTC. The variable domain in full, completed from reference TRBV28 and TRBJ2-7, reads DVKVTQSSRYLVKRTGEKVFLECVQDMDHENMFWYRQDPGLGLRLIYFSYDVKMKEKGDIPEGYSVSREKKERFSLILESASTNQTSMYLCASSTWQGPYEQYFGPGTRLTVT.

The chain uses TRBV6-1 and TRBJ1-4; D ambiguous. The CDR3 is 15 amino acids. V was cut by 5 bases and J by 5 bases, with 15 bases left in between. From germline, CDR1 is MNHNS and CDR2 SASEGT. The CDR3 is CASSRTRVLNEKLFF. Written as DNA, the CDR3 is TGTGCCAGCAGTCGAACCCGGGTCTTAAATGAAAAACTGTTTTTT.

This clonotype was found a few times. This chain connects TRBV9 to TRBJ2-2; the D is unclear. The germline V gene has CDR1 SGDLS and CDR2 YYNGEE. V was pared by 0 bases and J by 0 bases, with 3 bases between. There are 14 residues in the CDR3. The CDR3, as DNA: TGTGCCAGCAGCGTAGCTGCGAACACCGGGGAGCTGTTTTTT. Translating gives CASSVAANTGELFF. Full variable domain (missing parts from reference TRBV9 and TRBJ2-2): DSGVTQTPKHLITATGQRVTLRCSPRSGDLSVYWYQQSLDQGLQFLIQYYNGEERAKGNILERFSAQQFPDLHSELNLSSLELGDSALYFCASSVAANTGELFFGEGSRLTVL.

This clonotype was seen more than once but under ten times. J is TRBJ2-3 and V is TRBV6-1, with D uncertain. From germline, CDR1 is MNHNS and CDR2 SASEGT. V lost 7 bases and J lost 11, with 10 bases in between. CDR3 size: 10 residues. CDR3 DNA: TGTGCCAGCAAATTTGCTGAGCAGTATTTT. It is translated as CASKFAEQYF.

The chain has TRBV15 and TRBJ2-7; 8 bases map to TRBD1. The V and J ends lost 1 base and 6 bases, in that order; junction bases with no gene match: 11. CDR3 length: 16 residues. Germline V gene data show CDR1 as LNHNV and CDR2 as YYDKDF (reference sequence). CDR3 loop: CATSRVYGQGGGEQYF. The CDR3 coding sequence is TGTGCCACCAGCAGAGTATACGGACAGGGAGGCGGCGAGCAGTACTTC. Full variable domain (remainder filled in from reference TRBV15 and TRBJ2-7): DAMVIQNPRYQVTQFGKPVTLSCSQTLNHNVMYWYQQKSSQAPKLLFHYYDKDFNNEADTPDNFQSRRPNTSFCFLDIRSPGLGDTAMYLCATSRVYGQGGGEQYFGPGTRLTVT.

The rearrangement links TRBV5-1 to TRBJ2-7; D unclear. Trimming took off 3 bases at V and 5 bases at J, with 9 bases between the two ends. This CDR3 is built from 12 residues. The germline V gene encodes CDR1 SGHRS and CDR2 YFSETQ. DNA of the CDR3: TGCGCCAGCAGCTGGGGTCTGAACGAGCAGTACTTC. This sequence encodes CASSWGLNEQYF.

J is TRBJ2-7 and V is TRBV29-1; D perhaps matches TRBD2 (5 bases). V was trimmed by 6 bases and J by 2 bases, leaving 11 bases between them. The CDR3 totals 12 residues. Germline V lookup: CDR1 SQVTM, CDR2 ANQGSEA. CDR3 protein: CSVSDGAYEQYF. As DNA, the CDR3 is TGCAGCGTGTCGGACGGGGCCTACGAGCAGTACTTC.

A single count supports this clonotype. The chain recombines TRBV6-2 or TRBV6-3 with TRBJ2-7; 10 bases fit TRBD2. Germline CDR1 is MNHEY and CDR2 is SVGEGT. The CDR3 extends over 15 amino acids. V dropped 5 bases and J dropped 1; count of bases not matched to a gene: 5. The CDR3 protein is CASSGSSGRSYEQYF. The CDR3 DNA reads as TGTGCCAGCAGTGGCTCTAGCGGGAGATCCTACGAGCAGTACTTC.

The genes are TRBV29-1 and TRBJ1-1; tentatively, D is TRBD1 (5 bases). Germline V gene lookup returns CDR1 SQVTM and CDR2 ANQGSEA. This CDR3 spans 13 amino acids. With 2 bases removed from V and 5 bases from J, the gap between germline ends came to 12 bases. The CDR3 protein is CSVEPQGRTEAFF. The DNA for the CDR3 is TGCAGCGTTGAACCCCAGGGTCGGACTGAAGCTTTCTTT.

The gene calls are TRBV10-3 and TRBJ1-3, with TRBD1 as a possible D gene (6 bases). The germline V and J ends were trimmed by 8 bases and 0 bases, with 11 bases remaining between them. Germline V gene sequence: CDR1 ENHRY, CDR2 SYGVKD. The CDR3 length is 14 residues. In DNA, the CDR3 is TGTGCCATCCGGGACACCAGCTCTGGAAACACCATATATTTT. As protein: CAIRDTSSGNTIYF.

The V gene is TRBV20-1, the J gene TRBJ2-2; TRBD1 is a possible D gene (6 bases). The CDR3 totals 12 residues. The V gene's germline CDR1 is DFQATT and CDR2 SNEGSKA (reference sequence). The V end lost 2 bases, the J end lost 6 bases, and 7 bases lay between the germline ends. The CDR3 DNA reads as TGCAGTGCTAGAAAGGGGGCCGGGGAGCTGTTTTTT. Its protein is CSARKGAGELFF.

The chain carries TRBV11-2 and TRBJ2-7; D tentatively reads TRBD1 or TRBD2 (5 bases each). There are 15 residues in the CDR3. V was shortened by 5 bases and J by 1 base, with 15 bases between the two germline ends. Germline values: CDR1 SGHAT, CDR2 FQNNGV. The CDR3 spells CASSSSPWGSYEQYF. The DNA for the CDR3 is TGTGCCAGCAGCAGTAGTCCCTGGGGGTCCTACGAGCAGTACTTC.